The 8 T cell receptor beta chains below all came from one sample that was sequenced in a study of early T cells in non-severe SARS-CoV-2 infection. Using its own MiXCR run on the 5' RACE reads, TCRdb lists one record per CDR3 protein. The sample shows about 70,000 distinct CDR3 sequences, more than 12% of them seen only once. The specimen was whole blood, collected at baseline. These receptors were taken from an adult who was a healthcare worker with PCR-confirmed SARS-CoV-2 infection or an uninfected control (not recorded which).

A few counts support this clonotype. This chain uses TRBV7-8 with TRBJ2-2; D gene unclear. V gave up 5 bases and J gave up 6 bases, with 10 bases separating them. The CDR3 runs 13 residues. Germline CDR1 and CDR2: SGHVS and FQNEAQ. The CDR3 DNA reads TGTGCCAGCAGCCCCCCCCCGGCCGGGGAGCTGTTTTTT. Translating gives CASSPPPAGELFF.

The CDR3 sequence is CASSSSGTYEQYF. The CDR3 region has the DNA TGTGCCAGCAGCTCCTCCGGGACCTACGAGCAGTACTTC. This rearrangement joins TRBV7-2 to TRBJ2-7, with D possibly TRBD2 on 5 matching bases. V was trimmed by 4 bases and J by 2 bases, leaving 9 bases between them. Germline V gene data show CDR1 as SGHTA and CDR2 as FQGNSA. There are 13 residues in the CDR3.

This clonotype was seen ten or more times. The CDR3 loop is CASSYSSTEQFF. CDR3 nucleotide sequence: TGTGCCAGCAGTTACTCTAGCACTGAGCAGTTCTTC. V and J are TRBV6-6 and TRBJ2-1, with unresolved D. The germline V gene has CDR1 MNHNY and CDR2 SVGAGI (reference sequence). The CDR3 has 12 amino acids. Trimming cost V 0 bases and J 9 bases, with 6 bases left between them.

The genes are TRBV27 and TRBJ2-5; 10 nucleotides line up with TRBD2. The CDR3 is 14 amino acids. Losses at the gene ends were 4 bases for V and 5 bases for J; bases not matched to a gene: 4. CDR1 and CDR2 from the germline V gene are MNHEY and SMNVEV (reference sequence). DNA of the CDR3: TGTGCCAGCAGTTCAATAGCGGGAGGTGAGACCCAGTACTTC. Its translation is CASSSIAGGETQYF.

This chain uses TRBV7-2 with TRBJ2-3; 7 bases map to TRBD2. Germline V CDR1 and CDR2: SGHTA, FQGNSA. CDR3 length: 16 amino acids. V dropped 5 bases and J dropped 1; count of bases not matched to a gene: 9. The CDR3 sequence is CASSTGLGRGTDTQYF. The CDR3 coding sequence is TGTGCCAGCAGCACCGGACTAGGGCGGGGCACAGATACGCAGTATTTT.

This chain connects TRBV24-1 to TRBJ2-1; TRBD2 aligns across 8 bases. V gave up 3 bases and J gave up 0 bases; unmatched junction bases: 3. There are 16 residues in the CDR3. CDR1 is KGHDR, CDR2 SFDVKD, per germline. The CDR3 coding sequence is TGTGCCACCAGTGATCCAAGCGGGAGCTCCTACAATGAGCAGTTCTTC. This gives the protein CATSDPSGSSYNEQFF.

This clonotype occurred many times. This sequence joins TRBV28 and TRBJ2-1; 9 bases agree with TRBD2. The V gene end was trimmed by 3 bases and the J gene end by 9 bases; junction bases not matched to a gene: 3. The CDR3 runs 13 residues. Germline V gene lookup returns CDR1 MDHEN and CDR2 SYDVKM. DNA for the CDR3: TGTGCCAGCAGTTTTAGCGGGAGCGGTGAGCAGTTCTTC. It is translated as CASSFSGSGEQFF.

The chain joins TRBV7-6 to TRBJ2-2; D not resolved. Trimming left V 1 base short and J 5 bases short, with 14 bases between. This CDR3 spans 16 amino acids. Germline V gene data show CDR1 as SGHVS and CDR2 as FNYEAQ. CDR3 residues: CASSLVAAAWTGELFF. For the CDR3, the DNA is TGTGCCAGCAGCTTAGTGGCAGCAGCTTGGACCGGGGAGCTGTTTTTT. The complete variable domain, with remaining parts taken from reference TRBV7-6 and TRBJ2-2, reads GAGVSQSPRYKVTKRGQDVALRCDPISGHVSLYWYRQALGQGPEFLTYFNYEAQQDKSGLPNDRFSAERPEGSISTLTIQRTEQRDSAMYRCASSLVAAAWTGELFFGEGSRLTVL.